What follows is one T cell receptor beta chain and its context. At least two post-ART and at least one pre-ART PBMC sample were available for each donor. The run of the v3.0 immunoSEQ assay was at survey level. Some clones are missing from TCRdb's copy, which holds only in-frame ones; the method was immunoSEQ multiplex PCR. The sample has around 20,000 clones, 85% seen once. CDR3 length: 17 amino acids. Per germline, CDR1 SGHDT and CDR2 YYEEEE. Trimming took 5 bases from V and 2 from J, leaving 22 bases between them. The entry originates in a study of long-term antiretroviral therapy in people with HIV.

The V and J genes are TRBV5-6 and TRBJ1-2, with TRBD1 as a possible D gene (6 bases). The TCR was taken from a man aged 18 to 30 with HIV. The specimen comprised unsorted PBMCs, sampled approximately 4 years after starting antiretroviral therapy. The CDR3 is CASRARGGYPNNYGYTF. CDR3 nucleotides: TGTGCCAGCAGAGCTCGTGGGGGCTACCCCAACAACTATGGCTACACCTTC.